This TCR beta chain was profiled in a study of HIV-infected patients and healthy controls. Findings of the study overall: Unequal distinct sequence numbers between patients and controls complicated comparisons.

About 480 ng RNA was reverse transcribed with alpha and beta constant-region primers. Alpha and beta chain libraries were made separately by chain-specific third strand synthesis with multiplexing indices. Each molecule carried a 12-nucleotide identifier made of two joined random hexamers added before amplification. TCRdb fed the 5' RACE reads into MiXCR, producing one record per CDR3 protein. Among roughly 7,500 distinct CDR3 sequences, approximately 6.3% were seen once, and the ten largest hold around 20%. This clonotype was counted many times. Its antigen is not known. Because the library targeted alpha chains, this beta chain is an off-target read whose size means little. Germline assignment: CDR1 DFQATT and CDR2 SNEGSKA (reference sequence). Trimming took 8 bases from V and 0 from J, leaving 20 bases between them. CDR3 length equals 16 residues. Antiretroviral therapy had run roughly three months, about 14 weeks, before follow-up blood collection. No cell fractionation was done, so the repertoire covers all unsorted peripheral blood T cells.

V gene TRBV20-1 combines with J gene TRBJ2-1; D is unclear. The sequence derives from an adult with HIV infection. The sequences come from blood, collected during antiretroviral therapy. The CDR3 DNA reads as TGCAGTTCAAGGCCTTATAATGTTAGCTCCTACAATGAGCAGTTCTTC. Protein: CSSRPYNVSSYNEQFF.